This T cell receptor beta chain was documented in a study of cytomegalovirus exposure and HLA in healthy donors. It was with 60 Vbeta and 13 Jbeta primers that the PCR ran. Libraries were prepared by immunoSEQ multiplex PCR; TCRdb keeps only in-frame clonotypes and omits some of them. Seen in this sample are approximately 110,000 clones; the ten most common clones hold about 0.93%. The sample consisted of PBMCs. This TCR came from a young man in good health and CMV-seronegative.

The CDR3 loop reads CASSLLSGEVYF. The DNA of the CDR3 is TGTGCCAGCAGTTTATTGTCGGGAGAGGTCTACTTC. V usage is TRBV28 and J usage is TRBJ2-7, with a tentative D call TRBD2 (6 bases). CDR3 length: 12 amino acids. The V gene's germline CDR1 is MDHEN and CDR2 SYDVKM. The V end was cut by 1 base, the J end by 13 bases, with 14 bases between.